This T cell receptor (beta chain) emerged from a study of blood T cell repertoires in COVID-19. Study at large: T cells, B-cell-depleted T cells, or PBMCs supplied cDNA or gDNA.

The data were produced by immunoSEQ multiplex PCR, yet TCRdb's version contains in-frame clones alone and is incomplete. Among 200,000 to 250,000 clones listed, 86% were seen once. CDR3 size: 14 residues. CDR1 is LNHDA and CDR2 is SQIVND in the germline V gene (reference sequence). Germline trimming cut 7 bases from V and 4 bases from J; bases unmatched to any gene: 2. The sequence was collected from a woman aged 40 to 55 with acute COVID-19. Sequences were obtained from PBMCs or T cells enriched from blood (not recorded which). This chain connects TRBV19 to TRBJ2-2; 11 bases match TRBD1. In nucleotides, the CDR3 is TGTGCCAGTACTGGGACAGGGGGCACCGGGGAGCTGTTTTTT. This translates into CASTGTGGTGELFF.